This T cell receptor (beta chain) originates from a study of blood T cells in healthy people across ages. The CDR3 has 15 amino acids. Trimming took off 0 bases at V and 4 bases at J, with 12 bases between the two ends. CDR1 and CDR2 (germline): SGHKS, YYEKEE (reference sequence). The use of a sample-barcoded 5' primer and a J-beta primer mix characterized a second PCR of about 7 to 12 cycles. Each cDNA was tagged by a template-switch adaptor containing 12 random nucleotides. TCRdb reprocessed the 5' RACE reads with MiXCR, giving one entry per CDR3 protein. The sample has about 640,000 distinct CDR3 sequences, around three fifths seen once.

The sequencing sample was made of blood. The source is a man aged 55-75 years in good health. This chain joins TRBV5-5 and TRBJ2-3; unclear D gene. The CDR3 DNA sequence: TGTGCCAGCAGCTTGGGACATTCGGCCGCAGATACGCAGTATTTT. It translates to CASSLGHSAADTQYF.